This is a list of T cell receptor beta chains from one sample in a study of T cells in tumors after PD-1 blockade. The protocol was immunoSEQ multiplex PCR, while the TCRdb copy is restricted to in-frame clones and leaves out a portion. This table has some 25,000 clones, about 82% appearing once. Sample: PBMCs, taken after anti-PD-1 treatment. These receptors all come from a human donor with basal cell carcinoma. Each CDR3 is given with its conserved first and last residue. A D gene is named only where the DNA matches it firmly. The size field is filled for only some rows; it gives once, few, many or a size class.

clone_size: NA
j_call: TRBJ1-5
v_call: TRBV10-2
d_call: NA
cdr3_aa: CASSESGVYQPQHF
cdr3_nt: TGCGCCAGCAGTGAGTCAGGGGTGTATCAGCCCCAGCATTTT

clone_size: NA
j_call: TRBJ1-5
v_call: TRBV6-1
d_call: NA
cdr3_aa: CASSEGGIKPQHF
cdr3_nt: TGTGCCAGCAGTGAAGGGGGCATCAAGCCCCAGCATTTT

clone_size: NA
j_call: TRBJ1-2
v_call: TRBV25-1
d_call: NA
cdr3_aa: CASSEWGADGYTF
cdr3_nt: TGTGCCAGCAGTGAATGGGGGGCTGACGGCTACACCTTC

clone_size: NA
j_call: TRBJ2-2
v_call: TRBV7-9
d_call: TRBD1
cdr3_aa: CASSLKWTGEGTGELFF
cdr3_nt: TGTGCCAGCAGCTTGAAATGGACAGGGGAGGGCACCGGGGAGCTGTTTTTT

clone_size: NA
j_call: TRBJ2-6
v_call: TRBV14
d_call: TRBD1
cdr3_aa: CASSQDSWTGLFAANVLTF
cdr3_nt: TGTGCCAGCAGCCAAGATTCCTGGACAGGCCTCTTTGCGGCCAACGTCCTGACTTTC

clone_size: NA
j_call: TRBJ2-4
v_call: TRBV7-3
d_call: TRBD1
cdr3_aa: CASSPGQGYGKNIQYF
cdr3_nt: TGTGCCAGCAGCCCTGGACAGGGCTATGGCAAAAACATTCAGTACTTC

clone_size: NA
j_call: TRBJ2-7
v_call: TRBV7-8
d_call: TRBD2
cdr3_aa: CASSFSFRLAGGTSYEQYF
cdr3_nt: TGTGCCAGCAGCTTTAGCTTTCGACTAGCGGGGGGAACCTCCTACGAGCAGTACTTC

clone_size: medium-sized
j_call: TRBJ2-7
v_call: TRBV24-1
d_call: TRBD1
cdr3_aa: CATSDPGQAYEQYF
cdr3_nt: TGTGCCACCAGTGACCCGGGACAGGCCTACGAGCAGTACTTC

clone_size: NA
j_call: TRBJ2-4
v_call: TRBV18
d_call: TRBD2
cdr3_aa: CASSPGGGVKNIQYF
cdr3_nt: TGTGCCAGCTCACCTGGGGGGGGAGTCAAAAACATTCAGTACTTC

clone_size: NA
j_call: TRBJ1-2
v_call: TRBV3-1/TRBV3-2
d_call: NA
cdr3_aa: CASSQDSKGSYGYTF
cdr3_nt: TGTGCCAGCAGCCAAGATTCGAAGGGCTCCTATGGCTACACCTTC

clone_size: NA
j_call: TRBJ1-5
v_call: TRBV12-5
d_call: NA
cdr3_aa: CASGLLIGNQPQHF
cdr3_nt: TGTGCTAGTGGTTTGTTGATCGGCAATCAGCCCCAGCATTTT

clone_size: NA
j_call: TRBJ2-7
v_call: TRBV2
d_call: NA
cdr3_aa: CANSEAGYEQYF
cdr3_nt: TGTGCCAACTCAGAAGCAGGCTACGAGCAGTACTTC

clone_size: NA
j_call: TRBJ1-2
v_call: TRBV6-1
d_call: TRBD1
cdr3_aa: CASSDHRGRDGYTF
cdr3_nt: TGTGCCAGCAGTGACCACAGGGGGCGAGATGGCTACACCTTC

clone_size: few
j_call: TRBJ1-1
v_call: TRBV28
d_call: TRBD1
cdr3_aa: CASSRDRVTEAFF
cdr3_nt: TGTGCCAGCAGCCGGGACAGGGTCACCGAAGCTTTCTTT

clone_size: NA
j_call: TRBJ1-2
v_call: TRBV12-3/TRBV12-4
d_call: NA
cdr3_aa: CASSVRREDGYTF
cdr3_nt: TGTGCCAGCTCAGTGAGAAGGGAGGATGGCTACACCTTC

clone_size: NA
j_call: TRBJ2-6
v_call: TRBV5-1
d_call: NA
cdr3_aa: CASSATRGSGANVLTF
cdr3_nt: TGCGCCAGCAGCGCGACTCGTGGCTCTGGGGCCAACGTCCTGACTTTC

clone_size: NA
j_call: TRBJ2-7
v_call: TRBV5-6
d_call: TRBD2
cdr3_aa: CASSTWTSGVSYEQYF
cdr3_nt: TGTGCCAGCAGCACATGGACTAGCGGGGTTTCCTACGAGCAGTACTTC

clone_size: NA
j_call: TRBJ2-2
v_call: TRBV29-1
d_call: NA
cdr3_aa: CSVVGNTGELFF
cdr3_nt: TGCAGCGTTGTAGGGAACACCGGGGAGCTGTTTTTT

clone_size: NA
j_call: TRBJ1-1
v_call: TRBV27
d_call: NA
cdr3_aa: CASSLYYQGIDTEAFF
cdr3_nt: TGTGCCAGCAGTTTATATTACCAGGGAATCGACACTGAAGCTTTCTTT

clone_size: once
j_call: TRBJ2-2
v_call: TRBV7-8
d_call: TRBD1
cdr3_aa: CASSVTGTGASGELFF
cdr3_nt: TGTGCCAGCAGCGTTACCGGGACAGGGGCCTCTGGGGAGCTGTTTTTT

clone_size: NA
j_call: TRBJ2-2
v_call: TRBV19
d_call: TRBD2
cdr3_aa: CASSIGSGAAGELFF
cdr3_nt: TGTGCCAGTAGTATAGGTAGCGGGGCCGCCGGGGAGCTGTTTTTT

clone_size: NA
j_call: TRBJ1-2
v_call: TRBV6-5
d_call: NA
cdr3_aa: CASRSGTIYGYTF
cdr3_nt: TGTGCCAGCAGGAGCGGGACCATTTATGGCTACACCTTC

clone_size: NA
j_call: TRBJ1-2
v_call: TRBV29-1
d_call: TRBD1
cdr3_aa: CSVGRDRANYGYTF
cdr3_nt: TGCAGCGTTGGTCGGGACAGGGCTAACTATGGCTACACCTTC